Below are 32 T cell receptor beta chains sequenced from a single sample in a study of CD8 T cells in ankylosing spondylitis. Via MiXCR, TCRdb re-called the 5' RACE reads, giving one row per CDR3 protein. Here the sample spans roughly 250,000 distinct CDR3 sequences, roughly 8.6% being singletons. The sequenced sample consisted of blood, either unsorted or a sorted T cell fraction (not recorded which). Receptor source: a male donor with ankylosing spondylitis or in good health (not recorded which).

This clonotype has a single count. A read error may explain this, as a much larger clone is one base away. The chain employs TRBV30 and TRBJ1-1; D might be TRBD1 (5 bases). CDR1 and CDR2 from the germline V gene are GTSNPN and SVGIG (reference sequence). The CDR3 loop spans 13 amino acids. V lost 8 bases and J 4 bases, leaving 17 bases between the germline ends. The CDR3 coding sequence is TGTGCCAGGCGGCCCCCTGGGGGCACTGAAGCTTTCTTT. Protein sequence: CARRPPGGTEAFF. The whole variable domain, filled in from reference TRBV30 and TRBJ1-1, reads SQTIHQWPATLVQPVGSPLSLECTVEGTSNPNLYWYRQAAGRGLQLLFYSVGIGQISSEVPQNLSASRPQDRQFILSSKKLLLSDSGFYLCARRPPGGTEAFFGQGTRLTVV.

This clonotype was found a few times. CDR3 bases: TGTGCCAGTAGTGCCGGACAGGGACTTTCTGGCTACACCTTC. Protein: CASSAGQGLSGYTF. This rearrangement joins TRBV19 to TRBJ1-2; 8 positions agree with TRBD1. V trimming: 5 bases; J trimming: 7 bases; junction bases outside the gene matches: 9. CDR1 is LNHDA, CDR2 SQIVND, per germline (reference sequence). This CDR3 is built from 14 residues.

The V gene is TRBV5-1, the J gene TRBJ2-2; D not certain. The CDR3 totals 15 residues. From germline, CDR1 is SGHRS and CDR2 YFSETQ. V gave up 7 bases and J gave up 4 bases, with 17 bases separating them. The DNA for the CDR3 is TGCGCCAGCGGTGCATCTGTCAGAACCACCGGGGAGCTGTTTTTT. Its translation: CASGASVRTTGELFF. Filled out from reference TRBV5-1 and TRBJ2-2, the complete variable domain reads KAGVTQTPRYLIKTRGQQVTLSCSPISGHRSVSWYQQTPGQGLQFLFEYFSETQRNKGNFPGRFSGRQFSNSRSEMNVSTLELGDSALYLCASGASVRTTGELFFGEGSRLTVL.

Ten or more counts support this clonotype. The CDR3 sequence is CASSLVLAGAYEQYF. For the CDR3, the DNA is TGTGCCAGCAGCTTAGTTCTAGCGGGTGCCTACGAGCAGTACTTC. The chain recombines TRBV7-4 with TRBJ2-7; the match to TRBD2 covers 8 bases. The CDR3 covers 15 residues. Unmatched junction bases numbered 4, after V lost 1 base and J lost 2 bases. Germline V lookup: CDR1 SGHVT, CDR2 SQSDAQ.

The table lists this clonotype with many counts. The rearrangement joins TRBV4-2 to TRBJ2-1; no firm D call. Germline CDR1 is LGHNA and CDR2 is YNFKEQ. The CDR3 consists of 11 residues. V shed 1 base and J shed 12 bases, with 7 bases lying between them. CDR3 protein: CASSQGGGQFF. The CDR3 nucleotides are TGTGCCAGCAGCCAAGGAGGCGGGCAGTTCTTC.

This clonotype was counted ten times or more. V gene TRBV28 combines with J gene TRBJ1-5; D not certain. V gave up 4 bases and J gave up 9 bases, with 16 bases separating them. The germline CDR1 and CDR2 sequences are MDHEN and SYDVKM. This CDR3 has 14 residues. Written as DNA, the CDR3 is TGTGCCAGCAGTTCCTCAGATAACCTTTGGCCCCAGCATTTT. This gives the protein CASSSSDNLWPQHF.

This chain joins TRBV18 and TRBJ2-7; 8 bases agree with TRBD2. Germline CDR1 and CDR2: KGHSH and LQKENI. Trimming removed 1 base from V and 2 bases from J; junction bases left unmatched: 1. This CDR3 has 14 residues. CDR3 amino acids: CASSPLGRAYEQYF. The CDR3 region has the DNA TGTGCCAGCTCACCACTCGGGAGGGCCTACGAGCAGTACTTC.

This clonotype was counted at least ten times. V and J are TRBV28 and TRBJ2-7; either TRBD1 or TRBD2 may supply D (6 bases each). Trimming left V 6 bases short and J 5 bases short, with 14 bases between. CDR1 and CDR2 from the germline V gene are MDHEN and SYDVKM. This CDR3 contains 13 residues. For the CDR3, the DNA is TGTGCCAGCAGATCCGGGGGCCTCGACGAGCAGTACTTC. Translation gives CASRSGGLDEQYF.

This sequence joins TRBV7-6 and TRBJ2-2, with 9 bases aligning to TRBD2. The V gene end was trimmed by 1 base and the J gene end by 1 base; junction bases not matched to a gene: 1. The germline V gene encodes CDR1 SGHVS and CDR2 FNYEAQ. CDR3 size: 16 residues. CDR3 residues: CASSLELAGNTGELFF. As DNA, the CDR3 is TGTGCCAGCAGCTTAGAACTAGCGGGGAACACCGGGGAGCTGTTTTTT.

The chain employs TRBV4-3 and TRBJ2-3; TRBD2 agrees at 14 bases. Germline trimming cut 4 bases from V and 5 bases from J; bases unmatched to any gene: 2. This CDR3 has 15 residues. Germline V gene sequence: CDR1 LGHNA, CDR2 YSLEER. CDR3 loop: CASSRGTSGGDTQYF. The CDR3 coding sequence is TGCGCCAGCAGCCGGGGGACTAGCGGGGGAGATACGCAGTATTTT.

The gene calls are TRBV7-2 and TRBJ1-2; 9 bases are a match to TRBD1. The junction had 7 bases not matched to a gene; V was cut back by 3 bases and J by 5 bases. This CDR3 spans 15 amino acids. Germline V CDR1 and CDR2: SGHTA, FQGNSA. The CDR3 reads CASSLTGQGGYGYTF. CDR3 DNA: TGTGCCAGCAGCTTGACGGGACAGGGAGGATATGGCTACACCTTC.

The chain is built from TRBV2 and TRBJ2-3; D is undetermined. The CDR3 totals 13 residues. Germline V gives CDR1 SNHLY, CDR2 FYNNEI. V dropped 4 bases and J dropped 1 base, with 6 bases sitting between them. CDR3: CASSAFGTDTQYF. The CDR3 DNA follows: TGTGCCAGCAGTGCCTTCGGCACAGATACGCAGTATTTT.

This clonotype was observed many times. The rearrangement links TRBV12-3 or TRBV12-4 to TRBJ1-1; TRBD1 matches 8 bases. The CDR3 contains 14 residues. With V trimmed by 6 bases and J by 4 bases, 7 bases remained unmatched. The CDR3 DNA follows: TGTGCCAGCAGGCGACAGGGGAGGGGCACTGAAGCTTTCTTT. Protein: CASRRQGRGTEAFF.

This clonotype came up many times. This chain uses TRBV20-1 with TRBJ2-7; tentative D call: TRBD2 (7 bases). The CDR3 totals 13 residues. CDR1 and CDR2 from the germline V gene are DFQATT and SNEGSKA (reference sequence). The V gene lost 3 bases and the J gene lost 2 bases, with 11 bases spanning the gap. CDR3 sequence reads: CSARGGPTYEQYF. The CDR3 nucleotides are TGCAGTGCTAGGGGGGGGCCGACCTACGAGCAGTACTTC.

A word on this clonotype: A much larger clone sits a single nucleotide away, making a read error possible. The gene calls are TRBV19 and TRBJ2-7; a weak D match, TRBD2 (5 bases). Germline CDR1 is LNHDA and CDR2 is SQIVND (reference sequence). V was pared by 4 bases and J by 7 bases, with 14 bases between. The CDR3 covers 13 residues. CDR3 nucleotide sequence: TGTGCCAGTAGTAGCGGGTCAACCCATGAGCAGTACTTC. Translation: CASSSGSTHEQYF. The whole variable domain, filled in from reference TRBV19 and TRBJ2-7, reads DGGITQSPKYLFRKEGQNVTLSCEQNLNHDAMYWYRQDPGQGLRLIYYSQIVNDFQKGDIAEGYSVSREKKESFPLTVTSAQKNPTAFYLCASSSGSTHEQYFGPGTRLTVT.

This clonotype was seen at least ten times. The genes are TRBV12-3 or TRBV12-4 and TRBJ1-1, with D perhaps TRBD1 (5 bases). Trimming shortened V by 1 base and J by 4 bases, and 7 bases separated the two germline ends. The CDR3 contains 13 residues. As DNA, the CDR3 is TGTGCCAGCAGTTTAGGGGGCGTCACTGAAGCTTTCTTT. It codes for CASSLGGVTEAFF.

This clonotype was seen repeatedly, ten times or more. Written as DNA, the CDR3 is TGTGCCAGCAGTTACCTAGCCCACAATGAGCAGTTCTTC. Amino acid sequence: CASSYLAHNEQFF. The rearrangement links TRBV6-2 or TRBV6-3 to TRBJ2-1, with D perhaps matching TRBD2 (5 bases). Germline V gene sequence: CDR1 MNHEY, CDR2 SVGEGT. The V end was cut by 2 bases, the J end by 5 bases, with 7 bases between. The CDR3 extends over 13 amino acids.

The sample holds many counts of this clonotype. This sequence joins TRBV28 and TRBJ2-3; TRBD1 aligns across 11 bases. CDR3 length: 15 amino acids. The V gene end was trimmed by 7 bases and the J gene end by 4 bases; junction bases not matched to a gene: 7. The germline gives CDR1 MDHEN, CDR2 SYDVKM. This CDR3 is CASIGQGAGSDTQYF. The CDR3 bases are TGTGCCAGCATCGGACAGGGGGCTGGCTCAGATACGCAGTATTTT.

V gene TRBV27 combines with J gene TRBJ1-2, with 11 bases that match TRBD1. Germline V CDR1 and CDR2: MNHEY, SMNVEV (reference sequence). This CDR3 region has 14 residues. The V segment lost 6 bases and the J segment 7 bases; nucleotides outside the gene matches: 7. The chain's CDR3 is CASSTGQGEFGYTF. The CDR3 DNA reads TGTGCCAGCAGCACGGGACAGGGGGAGTTTGGCTACACCTTC.

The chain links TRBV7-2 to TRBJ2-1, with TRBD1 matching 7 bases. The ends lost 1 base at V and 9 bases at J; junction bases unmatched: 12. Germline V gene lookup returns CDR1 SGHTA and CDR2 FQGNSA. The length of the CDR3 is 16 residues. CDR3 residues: CASSLGQGDKRGEQFF. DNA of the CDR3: TGTGCCAGCAGCTTAGGTCAGGGGGACAAACGCGGTGAGCAGTTCTTC.

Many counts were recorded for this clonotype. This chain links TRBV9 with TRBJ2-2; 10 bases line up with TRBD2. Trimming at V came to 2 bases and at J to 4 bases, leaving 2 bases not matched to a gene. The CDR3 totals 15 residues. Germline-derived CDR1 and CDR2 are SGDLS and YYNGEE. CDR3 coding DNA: TGTGCCAGCAGCGTGCGGACTAGCGGCACCGGGGAGCTGTTTTTT. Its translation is CASSVRTSGTGELFF.

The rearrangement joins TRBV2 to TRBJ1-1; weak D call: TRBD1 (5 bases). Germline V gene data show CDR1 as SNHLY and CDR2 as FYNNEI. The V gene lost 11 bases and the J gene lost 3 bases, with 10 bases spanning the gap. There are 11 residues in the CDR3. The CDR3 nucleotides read TGTGCCTGGGGGGTATACACTGAAGCTTTCTTT. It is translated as CAWGVYTEAFF.

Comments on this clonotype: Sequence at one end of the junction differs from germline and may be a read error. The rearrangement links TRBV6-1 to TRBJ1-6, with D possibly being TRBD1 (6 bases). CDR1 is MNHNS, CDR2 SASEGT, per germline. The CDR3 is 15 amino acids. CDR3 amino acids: CASKPPGHSYSPLPF. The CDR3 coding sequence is TGTGCCAGCAAACCCCCGGGACACTCTTATTCACCCCTCCCCTTT.

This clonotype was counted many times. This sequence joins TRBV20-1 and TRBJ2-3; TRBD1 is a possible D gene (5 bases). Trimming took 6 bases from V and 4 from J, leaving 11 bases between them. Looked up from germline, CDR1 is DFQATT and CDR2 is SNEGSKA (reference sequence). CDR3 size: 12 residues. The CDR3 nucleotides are TGCAGTGCGACCGCAGGGTCAGATACGCAGTATTTT. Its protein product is CSATAGSDTQYF.

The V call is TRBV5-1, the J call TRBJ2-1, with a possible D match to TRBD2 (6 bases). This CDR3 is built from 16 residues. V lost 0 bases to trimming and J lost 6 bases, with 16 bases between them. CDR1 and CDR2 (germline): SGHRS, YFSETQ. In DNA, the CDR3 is TGCGCCAGCAGCTTGGCCCGGGGGAAAGTGAGCAATGAGCAGTTCTTC. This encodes CASSLARGKVSNEQFF.

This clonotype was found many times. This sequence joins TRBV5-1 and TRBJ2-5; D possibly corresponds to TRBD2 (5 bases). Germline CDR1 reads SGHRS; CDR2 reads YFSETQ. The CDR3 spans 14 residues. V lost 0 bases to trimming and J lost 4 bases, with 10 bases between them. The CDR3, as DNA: TGCGCCAGCAGCTTGGCCGTGGGAGTAGAGACCCAGTACTTC. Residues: CASSLAVGVETQYF.

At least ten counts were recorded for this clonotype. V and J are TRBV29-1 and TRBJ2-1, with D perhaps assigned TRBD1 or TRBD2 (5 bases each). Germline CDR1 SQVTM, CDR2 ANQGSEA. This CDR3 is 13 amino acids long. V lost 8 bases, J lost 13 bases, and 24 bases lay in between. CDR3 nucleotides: TGCAGCTCCAAGTGGGACGTGGGATTTATCCAGTTCTTC. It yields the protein CSSKWDVGFIQFF.

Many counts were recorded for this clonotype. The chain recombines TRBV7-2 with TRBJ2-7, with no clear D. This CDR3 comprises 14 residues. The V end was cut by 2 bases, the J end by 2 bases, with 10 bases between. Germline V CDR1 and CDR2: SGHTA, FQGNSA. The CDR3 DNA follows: TGTGCCAGCAGCTTATTAGGCAGAACCTACGAGCAGTACTTC. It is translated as CASSLLGRTYEQYF.

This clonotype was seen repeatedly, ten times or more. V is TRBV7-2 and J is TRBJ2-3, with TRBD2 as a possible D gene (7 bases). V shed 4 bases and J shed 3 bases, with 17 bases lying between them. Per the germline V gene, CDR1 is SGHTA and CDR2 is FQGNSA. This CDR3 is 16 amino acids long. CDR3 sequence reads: CASSSTTGRGTDTQYF. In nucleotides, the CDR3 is TGTGCCAGCAGCTCCACCACGGGGAGGGGGACAGATACGCAGTATTTT.

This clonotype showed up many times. This CDR3 reads CSVEQDRTDTQYF. CDR3 sequence (DNA): TGCAGCGTTGAACAGGACCGCACAGATACGCAGTATTTT. V is TRBV29-1 and J is TRBJ2-3; no firm D call. Germline values: CDR1 SQVTM, CDR2 ANQGSEA. V lost 2 bases, J lost 1 base, and 7 bases lay in between. This CDR3 has 13 amino acids.

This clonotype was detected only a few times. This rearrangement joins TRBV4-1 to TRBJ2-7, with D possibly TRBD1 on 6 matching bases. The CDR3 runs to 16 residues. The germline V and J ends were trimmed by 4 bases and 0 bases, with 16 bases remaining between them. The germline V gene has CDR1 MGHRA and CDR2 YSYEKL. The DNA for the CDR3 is TGCGCCAGCAGCCCAATGGGGGCCCAGAGCTCCTACGAGCAGTACTTC. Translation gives CASSPMGAQSSYEQYF.

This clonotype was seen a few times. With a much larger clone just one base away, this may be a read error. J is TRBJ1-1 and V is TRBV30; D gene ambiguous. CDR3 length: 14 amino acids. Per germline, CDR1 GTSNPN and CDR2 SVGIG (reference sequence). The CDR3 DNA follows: TGTGCCTGGAGTGCCAGTACGGCGAACGCTGAAGCTTTCTTT. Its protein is CAWSASTANAEAFF.